The text below deals with one TCR beta chain. Its antigen remains unidentified. The CDR3 loop spans 18 amino acids. From germline, CDR1 is SGHTA and CDR2 FQGTGA. After removal of 1 base from V and 3 bases from J, the junction contained 9 bases not matched to a gene. The PCR made use of 60 Vbeta and 13 Jbeta primers. Libraries were prepared by immunoSEQ multiplex PCR; TCRdb keeps only in-frame clonotypes and omits some of them. The data contain roughly 150,000 clones, over 60% of them singletons. The data belong to a study of cytomegalovirus exposure and HLA in healthy donors. Looking at the study overall: HLA-typed donors contributed around 88 million unique TCRs, which were held in an early data release. There were fewer than 500 genotyped donors. Of these, about 81% fell in the genetic ancestry cluster associated with self-reported Caucasian donors. Points from the study as a whole: By a later analysis, the bulk of CMV-associated TCR beta chains appeared HLA-restricted. In vitro testing confirmed three CMV-associated chains as specific for CMV antigens.

The chain couples TRBV7-3 to TRBJ2-2; 9 bases are shared with TRBD2. The sequence came from a male donor in good health and CMV-seronegative. Sequencing was performed on PBMCs. The CDR3 loop is CASSLIGGSGSYTGELFF. DNA of the CDR3: TGTGCCAGCAGCTTAATCGGAGGTAGCGGGAGCTACACCGGGGAGCTGTTTTTT. Looking up the rest from reference TRBV7-3 and TRBJ2-2 gives the full variable domain: GAGVSQTPSNKVTEKGKYVELRCDPISGHTALYWYRQSLGQGPEFLIYFQGTGAADDSGLPNDRFFAVRPEGSVSTLKIQRTERGDSAVYLCASSLIGGSGSYTGELFFGEGSRLTVL.